These T cell receptor beta chains were read from a single sample in a study of a mutant IDH1 vaccine in newly diagnosed glioma. Sequenced by immunoSEQ multiplex PCR; TCRdb stores in-frame clones only, minus some. The sample contains approximately 50,000 clones, around three quarters of which appear only once. The antigens for these receptors are not known. The sample here was PBMCs, taken from a glioma patient whose treatment included an IDH1 peptide vaccine. Receptors originate from a woman aged 40 to 50 with glioma. Some clones in this sample may be carry-over from other donors' samples. CDR3s include the opening cysteine and the closing phenylalanine or tryptophan. Fields, in order: J gene, D gene, V gene, clone size, CDR3 length, CDR3 protein, CDR3 DNA. The D gene is left open where the match is weak. Only some rows state a clone size, as once, few, many or a class for expanded clones.

j_call: TRBJ1-2
d_call: NA
v_call: TRBV5-4
clone_size: once
cdr3_length: 13
cdr3_aa: CASSLRGGYGYTF
cdr3_nt: TGTGCCAGCAGCTTAAGGGGCGGCTATGGCTACACCTTC

j_call: TRBJ1-2
d_call: NA
v_call: TRBV4-3
clone_size: few
cdr3_length: 14
cdr3_aa: CASSQDQGWYGYTF
cdr3_nt: TGCGCCAGCAGCCAAGATCAGGGATGGTATGGCTACACCTTC

j_call: TRBJ1-1
d_call: NA
v_call: TRBV5-1
clone_size: NA
cdr3_length: 14
cdr3_aa: CASSPAGMDTEAFF
cdr3_nt: TGCGCCAGCAGCCCGGCAGGGATGGACACTGAAGCTTTCTTT

j_call: TRBJ2-1
d_call: TRBD2
v_call: TRBV30
clone_size: NA
cdr3_length: 16
cdr3_aa: CAWTYWAAGGYNEQFF
cdr3_nt: TGTGCCTGGACCTATTGGGCGGCGGGGGGGTACAATGAGCAGTTCTTC

j_call: TRBJ1-3
d_call: NA
v_call: TRBV28
clone_size: few
cdr3_length: 13
cdr3_aa: CASSFLKGNTIYF
cdr3_nt: TGTGCCAGCAGTTTTCTGAAGGGAAACACCATATATTTT

j_call: TRBJ1-1
d_call: TRBD1
v_call: TRBV25-1
clone_size: NA
cdr3_length: 18
cdr3_aa: CASSAPGEGDRGGTEAFF
cdr3_nt: TGTGCCAGCAGTGCCCCAGGGGAGGGAGACAGGGGTGGTACTGAAGCTTTCTTT

j_call: TRBJ2-1
d_call: TRBD2
v_call: TRBV29-1
clone_size: NA
cdr3_length: 16
cdr3_aa: CSAPQTSGGGSNEQFF
cdr3_nt: TGCAGCGCTCCACAGACTAGCGGGGGAGGATCGAATGAGCAGTTCTTC

j_call: TRBJ1-1
d_call: NA
v_call: TRBV23-1
clone_size: few
cdr3_length: 12
cdr3_aa: CASSPAPVEAFF
cdr3_nt: TGCGCCAGCAGTCCGGCCCCGGTTGAAGCTTTCTTT

j_call: TRBJ1-1
d_call: NA
v_call: TRBV14
clone_size: NA
cdr3_length: 13
cdr3_aa: CASSQRGFAEAFF
cdr3_nt: TGTGCCAGCAGCCAAAGGGGATTCGCTGAAGCTTTCTTT

j_call: TRBJ1-1
d_call: TRBD1
v_call: TRBV6-6
clone_size: NA
cdr3_length: 14
cdr3_aa: CASRGTGENTEAFF
cdr3_nt: TGTGCCAGCAGGGGGACAGGGGAGAACACTGAAGCTTTCTTT

j_call: TRBJ2-7
d_call: TRBD2
v_call: TRBV6-5
clone_size: NA
cdr3_length: 14
cdr3_aa: CASSYTGGGYEQYF
cdr3_nt: TGTGCCAGCAGTTACACGGGAGGGGGCTACGAGCAGTACTTC

j_call: TRBJ1-1
d_call: NA
v_call: TRBV4-3
clone_size: NA
cdr3_length: 15
cdr3_aa: CASSQDYGRVTEAFF
cdr3_nt: TGCGCCAGCAGCCAAGATTACGGCCGGGTCACTGAAGCTTTCTTT

j_call: TRBJ1-5
d_call: TRBD1
v_call: TRBV9
clone_size: few
cdr3_length: 14
cdr3_aa: CASSPGGGNQPQHF
cdr3_nt: TGTGCCAGCAGCCCAGGGGGCGGGAATCAGCCCCAGCATTTT

j_call: TRBJ2-7
d_call: TRBD1
v_call: TRBV18
clone_size: few
cdr3_length: 14
cdr3_aa: CASSQRQGDPQQYF
cdr3_nt: TGTGCCAGCTCCCAGAGACAGGGAGATCCCCAGCAGTACTTC

j_call: TRBJ1-5
d_call: NA
v_call: TRBV19
clone_size: NA
cdr3_length: 14
cdr3_aa: CASRARVRDQPQHF
cdr3_nt: TGTGCCAGTAGAGCACGGGTCAGGGACCAGCCCCAGCATTTT

j_call: TRBJ1-1
d_call: NA
v_call: TRBV13
clone_size: NA
cdr3_length: 15
cdr3_aa: CASSSAWRDNTEAFF
cdr3_nt: TGTGCCAGCAGCTCCGCCTGGCGGGATAACACTGAAGCTTTCTTT

j_call: TRBJ1-4
d_call: NA
v_call: TRBV6-8
clone_size: NA
cdr3_length: 12
cdr3_aa: CASSGRGEKLFF
cdr3_nt: TGTGCCAGCAGCGGGCGGGGCGAAAAACTGTTTTTT

j_call: TRBJ2-3
d_call: NA
v_call: TRBV6-1
clone_size: NA
cdr3_length: 15
cdr3_aa: CASSEGGLNTDTQYF
cdr3_nt: TGTGCCAGCAGTGAAGGGGGCCTAAACACAGATACGCAGTATTTT

j_call: TRBJ1-5
d_call: NA
v_call: TRBV2
clone_size: few
cdr3_length: 12
cdr3_aa: CASSDPNQPQHF
cdr3_nt: TGTGCCAGCAGTGACCCCAATCAGCCCCAGCATTTT

j_call: TRBJ2-1
d_call: TRBD2
v_call: TRBV9
clone_size: NA
cdr3_length: 15
cdr3_aa: CASSVTSGSYNEQFF
cdr3_nt: TGTGCCAGCAGCGTCACTAGCGGTTCCTACAATGAGCAGTTCTTC

j_call: TRBJ1-2
d_call: NA
v_call: TRBV27
clone_size: NA
cdr3_length: 14
cdr3_aa: CASSSLWANYGYTF
cdr3_nt: TGTGCCAGCAGTTCTTTATGGGCGAACTATGGCTACACCTTC

j_call: TRBJ2-7
d_call: NA
v_call: TRBV5-6
clone_size: NA
cdr3_length: 12
cdr3_aa: CASSLGDLEQYF
cdr3_nt: TGTGCCAGCAGCTTAGGAGATCTGGAGCAGTACTTC

j_call: TRBJ1-4
d_call: NA
v_call: TRBV5-4
clone_size: few
cdr3_length: 13
cdr3_aa: CASSGGPNEKLFF
cdr3_nt: TGTGCCAGCAGCGGCGGGCCTAATGAAAAACTGTTTTTT

j_call: TRBJ1-2
d_call: NA
v_call: TRBV14
clone_size: NA
cdr3_length: 12
cdr3_aa: CASSQDGRRYTF
cdr3_nt: TGTGCCAGCAGCCAAGATGGCCGGCGCTACACCTTC

j_call: TRBJ1-2
d_call: NA
v_call: TRBV4-3
clone_size: NA
cdr3_length: 13
cdr3_aa: CASSQGVGIGYTF
cdr3_nt: TGCGCCAGCAGCCAGGGAGTGGGGATTGGCTACACCTTC

j_call: TRBJ1-1
d_call: NA
v_call: TRBV2
clone_size: NA
cdr3_length: 10
cdr3_aa: CASRGGEAFF
cdr3_nt: TGTGCCAGCAGGGGTGGGGAAGCTTTCTTT

j_call: TRBJ1-2
d_call: NA
v_call: TRBV4-1
clone_size: NA
cdr3_length: 18
cdr3_aa: CASSQVLQRTIRLLGYTF
cdr3_nt: TGCGCCAGCAGCCAAGTGTTACAGCGGACCATACGACTCCTTGGCTACACCTTC

j_call: TRBJ1-2
d_call: NA
v_call: TRBV2
clone_size: NA
cdr3_length: 14
cdr3_aa: CASSEGGRVRGYTF
cdr3_nt: TGTGCCAGCAGTGAAGGCGGCAGGGTTCGGGGCTACACCTTC

j_call: TRBJ2-7
d_call: NA
v_call: TRBV5-1
clone_size: NA
cdr3_length: 14
cdr3_aa: CASRFRGAAYEQYF
cdr3_nt: TGCGCCAGCAGATTCCGGGGGGCGGCCTACGAGCAGTACTTC

j_call: TRBJ1-1
d_call: NA
v_call: TRBV5-4
clone_size: NA
cdr3_length: 13
cdr3_aa: CASTLGRNTEAFF
cdr3_nt: TGTGCCAGCACCCTAGGGAGGAACACTGAAGCTTTCTTT

j_call: TRBJ2-7
d_call: NA
v_call: TRBV18
clone_size: NA
cdr3_length: 15
cdr3_aa: CASSPPGGSSYEQYF
cdr3_nt: TGTGCCAGCTCACCACCCGGAGGAAGCTCCTACGAGCAGTACTTC

j_call: TRBJ1-2
d_call: TRBD1
v_call: TRBV14
clone_size: NA
cdr3_length: 17
cdr3_aa: CASSQFLSGQGSYGYTF
cdr3_nt: TGTGCCAGCAGCCAATTCCTATCGGGACAGGGATCGTATGGCTACACCTTC

j_call: TRBJ2-7
d_call: TRBD1
v_call: TRBV2
clone_size: NA
cdr3_length: 18
cdr3_aa: CASSDYPGWDRVSYEQYF
cdr3_nt: TGTGCCAGCAGTGATTATCCTGGCTGGGACAGGGTCTCCTACGAGCAGTACTTC

j_call: TRBJ1-1
d_call: NA
v_call: TRBV9
clone_size: once
cdr3_length: 14
cdr3_aa: CASSVASYGAEAFF
cdr3_nt: TGTGCCAGCAGCGTAGCTTCCTACGGGGCTGAAGCTTTCTTT

j_call: TRBJ1-5
d_call: NA
v_call: TRBV27
clone_size: NA
cdr3_length: 15
cdr3_aa: CASSFGPGPNQPQHF
cdr3_nt: TGTGCCAGCAGTTTCGGACCGGGTCCCAATCAGCCCCAGCATTTT

j_call: TRBJ1-4
d_call: TRBD1
v_call: TRBV19
clone_size: NA
cdr3_length: 14
cdr3_aa: CASSFDREGEKLFF
cdr3_nt: TGTGCCAGTAGCTTCGACAGGGAGGGTGAAAAACTGTTTTTT

j_call: TRBJ2-5
d_call: TRBD2
v_call: TRBV6-1
clone_size: NA
cdr3_length: 15
cdr3_aa: CASKYSGGTQETQYF
cdr3_nt: TGTGCCAGCAAATACAGCGGGGGGACACAAGAGACCCAGTACTTC

j_call: TRBJ2-7
d_call: TRBD1
v_call: TRBV18
clone_size: NA
cdr3_length: 16
cdr3_aa: CASSRSIRGILYEQYF
cdr3_nt: TGTGCCAGCTCACGTTCGATCAGGGGGATACTCTACGAGCAGTACTTC

j_call: TRBJ2-5
d_call: NA
v_call: TRBV7-7
clone_size: NA
cdr3_length: 14
cdr3_aa: CASSSLGGGETQYF
cdr3_nt: TGTGCTAGCAGCTCCTTGGGGGGCGGGGAGACCCAGTACTTC

j_call: TRBJ1-2
d_call: TRBD1
v_call: TRBV6-5
clone_size: NA
cdr3_length: 14
cdr3_aa: CASSRRGRNYGYTF
cdr3_nt: TGTGCCAGCAGCCGCAGGGGGCGGAACTATGGCTACACCTTC

j_call: TRBJ2-7
d_call: NA
v_call: TRBV4-3
clone_size: NA
cdr3_length: 15
cdr3_aa: CASSQLPGHQYEQYF
cdr3_nt: TGCGCCAGCAGCCAATTACCGGGACACCAATACGAGCAGTACTTC

j_call: TRBJ1-1
d_call: TRBD1
v_call: TRBV29-1
clone_size: NA
cdr3_length: 11
cdr3_aa: CSVRDRVEAFF
cdr3_nt: TGCAGCGTTAGGGACAGGGTTGAAGCTTTCTTT

j_call: TRBJ2-1
d_call: NA
v_call: TRBV21-1
clone_size: NA
cdr3_length: 18
cdr3_aa: CASSKGALAGGGYNEQFF
cdr3_nt: TGTGCCAGCAGCAAAGGGGCTCTAGCGGGGGGCGGTTACAATGAGCAGTTCTTC

j_call: TRBJ2-7
d_call: TRBD2
v_call: TRBV2
clone_size: NA
cdr3_length: 13
cdr3_aa: CATTSGGNYEQYF
cdr3_nt: TGTGCCACCACTAGCGGGGGGAACTACGAGCAGTACTTC